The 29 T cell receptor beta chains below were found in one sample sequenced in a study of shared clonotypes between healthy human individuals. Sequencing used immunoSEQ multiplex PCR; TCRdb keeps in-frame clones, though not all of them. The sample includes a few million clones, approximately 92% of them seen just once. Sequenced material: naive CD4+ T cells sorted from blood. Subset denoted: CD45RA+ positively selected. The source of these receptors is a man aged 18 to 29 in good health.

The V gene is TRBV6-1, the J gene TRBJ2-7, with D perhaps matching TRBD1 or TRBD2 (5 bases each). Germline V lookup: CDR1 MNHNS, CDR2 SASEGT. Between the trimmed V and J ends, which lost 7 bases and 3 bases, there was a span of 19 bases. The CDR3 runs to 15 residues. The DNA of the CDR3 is TGTGCCAGCAAGCGGATTCGACAGCCCGACTACGAGCAGTACTTC. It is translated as CASKRIRQPDYEQYF.

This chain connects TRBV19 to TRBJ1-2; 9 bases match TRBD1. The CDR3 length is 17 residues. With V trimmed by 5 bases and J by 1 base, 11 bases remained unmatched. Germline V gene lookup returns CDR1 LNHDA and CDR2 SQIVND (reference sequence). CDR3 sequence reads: CASSPTWTGDSNYGYTF. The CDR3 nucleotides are TGTGCCAGTAGTCCTACTTGGACAGGGGATAGTAACTATGGCTACACCTTC.

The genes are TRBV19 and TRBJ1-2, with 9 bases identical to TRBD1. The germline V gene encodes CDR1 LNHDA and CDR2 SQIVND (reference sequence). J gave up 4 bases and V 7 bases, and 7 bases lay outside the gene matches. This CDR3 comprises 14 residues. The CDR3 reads CASTQGALGYGYTF. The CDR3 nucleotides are TGTGCCAGTACACAGGGGGCTCTTGGCTATGGCTACACCTTC.

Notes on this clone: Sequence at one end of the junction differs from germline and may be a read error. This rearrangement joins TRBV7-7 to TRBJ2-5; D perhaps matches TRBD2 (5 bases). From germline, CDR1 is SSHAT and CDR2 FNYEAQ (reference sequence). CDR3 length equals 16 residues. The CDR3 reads CASSLGLGLYQETQYF. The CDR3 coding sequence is TGTGCTAGCAGCTTAGGATTAGGACTGTACCAAGAGACCCAGTACTTC.

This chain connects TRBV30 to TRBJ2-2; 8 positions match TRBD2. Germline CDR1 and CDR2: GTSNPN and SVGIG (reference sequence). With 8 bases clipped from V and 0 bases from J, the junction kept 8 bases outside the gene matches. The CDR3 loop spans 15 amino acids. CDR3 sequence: CALVAGPANTGELFF. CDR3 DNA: TGTGCCCTCGTAGCGGGACCCGCGAACACCGGGGAGCTGTTTTTT.

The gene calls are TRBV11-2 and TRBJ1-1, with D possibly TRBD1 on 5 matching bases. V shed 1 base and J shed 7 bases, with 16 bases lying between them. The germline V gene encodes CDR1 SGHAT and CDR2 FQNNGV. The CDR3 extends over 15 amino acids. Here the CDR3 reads CASSLGNQGLGEAFF. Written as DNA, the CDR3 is TGTGCCAGCAGCTTAGGTAACCAGGGTTTAGGTGAAGCTTTCTTT.

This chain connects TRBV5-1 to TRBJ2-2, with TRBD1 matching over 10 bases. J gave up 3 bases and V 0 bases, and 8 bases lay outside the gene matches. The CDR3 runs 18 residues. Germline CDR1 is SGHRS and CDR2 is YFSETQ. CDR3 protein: CASSLAMDRGLDTGELFF. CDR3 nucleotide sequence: TGCGCCAGCAGCTTGGCTATGGACAGGGGGTTGGACACCGGGGAGCTGTTTTTT.

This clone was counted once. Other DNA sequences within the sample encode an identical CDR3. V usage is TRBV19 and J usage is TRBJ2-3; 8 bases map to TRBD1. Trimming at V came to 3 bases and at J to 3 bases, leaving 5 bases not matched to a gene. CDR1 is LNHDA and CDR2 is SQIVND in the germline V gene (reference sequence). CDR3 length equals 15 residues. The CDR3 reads CASSISGGRTDTQYF. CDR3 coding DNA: TGTGCCAGTAGTATTTCAGGGGGCCGGACAGATACGCAGTATTTT. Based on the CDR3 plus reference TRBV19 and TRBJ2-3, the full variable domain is DGGITQSPKYLFRKEGQNVTLSCEQNLNHDAMYWYRQDPGQGLRLIYYSQIVNDFQKGDIAEGYSVSREKKESFPLTVTSAQKNPTAFYLCASSISGGRTDTQYFGPGTRLTVL.

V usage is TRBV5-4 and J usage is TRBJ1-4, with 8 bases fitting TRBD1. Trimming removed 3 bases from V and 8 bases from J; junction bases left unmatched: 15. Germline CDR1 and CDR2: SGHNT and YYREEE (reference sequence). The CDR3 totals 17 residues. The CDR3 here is CASSSDRGGRSGEKLFF. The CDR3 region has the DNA TGTGCCAGCAGCTCCGACAGGGGCGGTCGTAGCGGGGAAAAACTGTTTTTT.

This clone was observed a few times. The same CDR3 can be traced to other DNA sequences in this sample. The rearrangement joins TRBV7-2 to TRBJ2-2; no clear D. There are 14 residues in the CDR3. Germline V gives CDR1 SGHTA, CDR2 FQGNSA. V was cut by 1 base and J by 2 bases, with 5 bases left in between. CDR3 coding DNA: TGTGCCAGCAGCTTAGTGTTCAACACCGGGGAGCTGTTTTTT. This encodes CASSLVFNTGELFF.

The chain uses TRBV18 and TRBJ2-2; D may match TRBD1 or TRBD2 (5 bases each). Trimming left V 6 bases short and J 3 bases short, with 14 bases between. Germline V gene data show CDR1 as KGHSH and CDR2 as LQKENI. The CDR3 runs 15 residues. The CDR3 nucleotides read TGTGCCAGCTCCATTGGGGGAACGGACACCGGGGAGCTGTTTTTT. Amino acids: CASSIGGTDTGELFF.

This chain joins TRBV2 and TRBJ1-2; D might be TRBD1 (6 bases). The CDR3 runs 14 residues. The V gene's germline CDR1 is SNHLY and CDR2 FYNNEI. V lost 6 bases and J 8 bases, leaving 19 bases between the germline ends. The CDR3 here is CASSFNQGIEGYTF. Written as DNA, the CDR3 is TGTGCCAGCAGCTTTAATCAGGGGATAGAGGGCTACACCTTC.

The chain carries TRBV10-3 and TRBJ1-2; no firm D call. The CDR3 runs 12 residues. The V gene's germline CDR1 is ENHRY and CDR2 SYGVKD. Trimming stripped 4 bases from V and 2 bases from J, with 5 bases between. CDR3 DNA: TGTGCCATCAGTGCCGCAAACTATGGCTACACCTTC. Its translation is CAISAANYGYTF.

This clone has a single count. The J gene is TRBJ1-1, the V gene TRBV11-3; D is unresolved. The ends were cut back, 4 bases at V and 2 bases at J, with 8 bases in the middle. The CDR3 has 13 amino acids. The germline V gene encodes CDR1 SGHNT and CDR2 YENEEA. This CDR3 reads CASSSYRNTEAFF. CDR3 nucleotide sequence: TGTGCCAGCAGCTCGTACCGAAACACTGAAGCTTTCTTT.

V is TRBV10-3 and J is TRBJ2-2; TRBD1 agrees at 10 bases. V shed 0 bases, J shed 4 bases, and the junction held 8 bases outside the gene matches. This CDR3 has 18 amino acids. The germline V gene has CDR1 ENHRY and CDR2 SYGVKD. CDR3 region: CAISESVGGTGVTGELFF. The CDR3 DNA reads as TGTGCCATCAGTGAGTCCGTTGGTGGGACAGGGGTCACCGGGGAGCTGTTTTTT.

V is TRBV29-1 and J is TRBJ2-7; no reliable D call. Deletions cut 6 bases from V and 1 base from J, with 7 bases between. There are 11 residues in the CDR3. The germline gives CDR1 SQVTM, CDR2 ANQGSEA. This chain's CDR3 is CSVRQSYEQYF. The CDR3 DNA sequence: TGCAGCGTGAGGCAGTCCTACGAGCAGTACTTC.

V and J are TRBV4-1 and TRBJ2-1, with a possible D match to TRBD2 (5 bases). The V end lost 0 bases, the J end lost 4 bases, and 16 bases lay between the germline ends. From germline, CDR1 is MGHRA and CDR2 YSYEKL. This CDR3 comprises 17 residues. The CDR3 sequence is CASSQDGASPRYNEQFF. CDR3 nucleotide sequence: TGCGCCAGCAGCCAAGATGGTGCTAGCCCGCGGTACAATGAGCAGTTCTTC.

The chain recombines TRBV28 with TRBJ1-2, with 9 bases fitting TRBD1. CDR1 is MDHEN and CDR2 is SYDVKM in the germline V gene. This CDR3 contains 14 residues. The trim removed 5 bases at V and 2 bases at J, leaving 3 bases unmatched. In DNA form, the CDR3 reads TGTGCCAGCAGTCACACAGGGGGCAACTATGGCTACACCTTC. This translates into CASSHTGGNYGYTF.

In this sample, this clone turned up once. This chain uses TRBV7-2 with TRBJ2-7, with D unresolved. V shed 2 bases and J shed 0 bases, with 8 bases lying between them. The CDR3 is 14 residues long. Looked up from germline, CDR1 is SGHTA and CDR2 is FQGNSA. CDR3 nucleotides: TGTGCCAGCAGCTTAAGCCTAGGCTCCTACGAGCAGTACTTC. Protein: CASSLSLGSYEQYF.

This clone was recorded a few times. The CDR3 loop reads CASSISLNTEAFF. CDR3 bases: TGTGCCAGCAGCATTTCCCTAAACACTGAAGCTTTCTTT. V usage is TRBV9 and J usage is TRBJ1-1; D gene uncertain. Germline values: CDR1 SGDLS, CDR2 YYNGEE. V was shortened by 4 bases and J by 2 bases, with 9 bases between the two germline ends. The CDR3 sequence is 13 residues long.

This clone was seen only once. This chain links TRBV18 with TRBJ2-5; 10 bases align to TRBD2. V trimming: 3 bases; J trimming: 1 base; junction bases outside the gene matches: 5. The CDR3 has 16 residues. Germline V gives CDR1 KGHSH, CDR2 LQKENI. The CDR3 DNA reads TGTGCCAGCTCACCGGGGAGCGGGAGGGCCCAAGAGACCCAGTACTTC. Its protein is CASSPGSGRAQETQYF. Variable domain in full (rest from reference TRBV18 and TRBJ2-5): NAGVMQNPRHLVRRRGQEARLRCSPMKGHSHVYWYRQLPEEGLKFMVYLQKENIIDESGMPKERFSAEFPKEGPSILRIQQVVRGDSAAYFCASSPGSGRAQETQYFGPGTRLLVL.

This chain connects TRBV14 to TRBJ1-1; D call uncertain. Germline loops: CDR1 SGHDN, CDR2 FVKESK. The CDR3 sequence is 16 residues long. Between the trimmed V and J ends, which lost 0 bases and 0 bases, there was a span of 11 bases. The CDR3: CASSQDFGNLNTEAFF. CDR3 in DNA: TGTGCCAGCAGCCAAGATTTCGGCAATCTGAACACTGAAGCTTTCTTT.

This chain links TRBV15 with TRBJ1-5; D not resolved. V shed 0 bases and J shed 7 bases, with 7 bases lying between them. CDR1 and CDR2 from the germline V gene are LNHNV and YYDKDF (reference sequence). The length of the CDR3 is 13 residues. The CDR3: CATSRENNQPQHF. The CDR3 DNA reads TGTGCCACCAGCAGAGAGAACAACCAGCCCCAGCATTTT.

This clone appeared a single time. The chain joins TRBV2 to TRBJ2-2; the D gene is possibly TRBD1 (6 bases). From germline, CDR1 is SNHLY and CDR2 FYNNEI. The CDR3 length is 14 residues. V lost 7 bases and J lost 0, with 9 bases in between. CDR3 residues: CASNRDTNTGELFF. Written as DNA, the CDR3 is TGTGCCAGCAACCGGGACACGAACACCGGGGAGCTGTTTTTT.

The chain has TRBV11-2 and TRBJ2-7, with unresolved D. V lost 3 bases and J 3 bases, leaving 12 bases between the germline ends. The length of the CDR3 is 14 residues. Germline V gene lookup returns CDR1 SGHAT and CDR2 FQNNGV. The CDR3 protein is CASSFTLPSYEQYF. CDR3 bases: TGTGCCAGCAGCTTTACCCTCCCGAGCTACGAGCAGTACTTC.

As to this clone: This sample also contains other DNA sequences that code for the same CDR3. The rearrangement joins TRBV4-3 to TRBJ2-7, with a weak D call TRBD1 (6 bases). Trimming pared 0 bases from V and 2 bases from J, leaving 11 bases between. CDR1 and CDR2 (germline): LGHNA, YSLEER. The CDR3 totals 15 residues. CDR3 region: CASSQEPGAPYEQYF. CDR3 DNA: TGCGCCAGCAGCCAAGAGCCAGGGGCCCCCTACGAGCAGTACTTC.

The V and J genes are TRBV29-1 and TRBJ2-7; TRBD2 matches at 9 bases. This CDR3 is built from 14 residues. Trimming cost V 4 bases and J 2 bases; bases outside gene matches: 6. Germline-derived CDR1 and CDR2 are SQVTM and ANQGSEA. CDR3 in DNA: TGCAGCGTTGTAGGTAGCGGGAGTGCCTACGAGCAGTACTTC. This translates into CSVVGSGSAYEQYF.

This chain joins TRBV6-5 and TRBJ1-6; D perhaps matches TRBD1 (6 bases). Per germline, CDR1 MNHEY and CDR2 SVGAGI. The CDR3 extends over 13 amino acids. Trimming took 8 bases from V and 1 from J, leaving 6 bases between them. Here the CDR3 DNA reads TGTGCCAGCGGACAGTCCTATAATTCACCCCTCCACTTT. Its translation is CASGQSYNSPLHF.

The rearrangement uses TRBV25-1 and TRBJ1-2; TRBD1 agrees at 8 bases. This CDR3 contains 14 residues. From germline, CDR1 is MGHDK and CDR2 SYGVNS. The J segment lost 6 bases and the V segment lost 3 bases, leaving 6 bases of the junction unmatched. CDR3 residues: CASSDPGQGDGYTF. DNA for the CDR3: TGTGCCAGCAGTGACCCCGGACAGGGCGATGGCTACACCTTC.